Listed below are T cell receptor beta chains from one sample, sequenced in a study of blood T cell repertoires in COVID-19. The data were produced by immunoSEQ multiplex PCR, yet TCRdb's version contains in-frame clones alone and is incomplete. The data hold about 250,000 clones, with around 85% observed a single time. The sequencing input was peripheral blood. These receptors came from a man over 45 with active or convalescent COVID-19. CDR3s include the opening cysteine and the closing phenylalanine or tryptophan. D genes are given only for firm matches. Clone size is shown for a subset of rows, as once, few, many or a class of expanded clone.

cdr3_aa: CAISGTSGRGPSSSYNEQFF; cdr3_nt: TGTGCCATCAGTGGGACTAGCGGGAGGGGTCCCTCGAGCTCCTACAATGAGCAGTTCTTC; j_call: TRBJ2-1; v_call: TRBV10-3; clone_size: NA; d_call: TRBD2
cdr3_aa: CASSWGTASDTQYF; cdr3_nt: TGTGCCAGCAGTTGGGGGACAGCCTCAGATACGCAGTATTTT; j_call: TRBJ2-3; v_call: TRBV6-6; clone_size: NA; d_call: TRBD1
cdr3_aa: CASRVGLASYNEQFF; cdr3_nt: TGTGCCAGCAGGGTGGGCCTAGCGAGCTACAATGAGCAGTTCTTC; j_call: TRBJ2-1; v_call: TRBV11-1; clone_size: few; d_call: NA
cdr3_aa: CASRLGQTSYEQYF; cdr3_nt: TGTGCCAGCAGGCTAGGACAGACCTCCTACGAGCAGTACTTC; j_call: TRBJ2-7; v_call: TRBV6-7; clone_size: few; d_call: NA
cdr3_aa: CSVETSGVNEQFF; cdr3_nt: TGCAGCGTTGAAACTAGCGGCGTAAATGAGCAGTTCTTC; j_call: TRBJ2-1; v_call: TRBV29-1; clone_size: NA; d_call: TRBD2
cdr3_aa: CASSLGDRALSGNTIYF; cdr3_nt: TGTGCCAGCAGCCTGGGGGACAGGGCTCTCTCTGGAAACACCATATATTTT; j_call: TRBJ1-3; v_call: TRBV9; clone_size: once; d_call: TRBD1
cdr3_aa: CASSRQGNTEAFF; cdr3_nt: TGTGCCAGCAGTCGACAGGGGAACACTGAAGCTTTCTTT; j_call: TRBJ1-1; v_call: TRBV3-1/TRBV3-2; clone_size: NA; d_call: TRBD1
cdr3_aa: CASSLGQGTDTQYF; cdr3_nt: TGTGCCAGCAGCCTTGGACAGGGGACAGATACGCAGTATTTT; j_call: TRBJ2-3; v_call: TRBV7-2; clone_size: NA; d_call: TRBD1
cdr3_aa: CATSDPLGQRRADTQYF; cdr3_nt: TGTGCCACCAGTGACCCATTGGGACAGAGACGGGCAGATACGCAGTATTTT; j_call: TRBJ2-3; v_call: TRBV24-1; clone_size: NA; d_call: TRBD1
cdr3_aa: CASSNRVDPYSPLHF; cdr3_nt: TGTGCCAGTTCAAACAGGGTAGATCCTTATTCACCCCTCCACTTT; j_call: TRBJ1-6; v_call: TRBV19; clone_size: many; d_call: NA
cdr3_aa: CASTKDFSNQPQHF; cdr3_nt: TGTGCCAGTACCAAGGACTTTAGCAATCAGCCCCAGCATTTT; j_call: TRBJ1-5; v_call: TRBV19; clone_size: once; d_call: NA
cdr3_aa: CASSVLPGLAGDNEQFF; cdr3_nt: TGTGCCAGCAGTGTACTACCGGGACTAGCGGGGGACAATGAGCAGTTCTTC; j_call: TRBJ2-1; v_call: TRBV6-1; clone_size: NA; d_call: TRBD2
cdr3_aa: CATGQGNYGYTF; cdr3_nt: TGTGCCACCGGACAGGGGAACTATGGCTACACCTTC; j_call: TRBJ1-2; v_call: TRBV10-3; clone_size: NA; d_call: TRBD1
cdr3_aa: CASRDDRTAQQYF; cdr3_nt: TGTGCCAGCAGGGACGACAGGACCGCTCAGCAGTACTTC; j_call: TRBJ2-7; v_call: TRBV2; clone_size: once; d_call: NA
cdr3_aa: CASTAPRGRGNTEAFF; cdr3_nt: TGTGCCAGCACCGCCCCCCGCGGCAGGGGGAACACTGAAGCTTTCTTT; j_call: TRBJ1-1; v_call: TRBV28; clone_size: once; d_call: NA
cdr3_aa: CASSYSGGSINTGELFF; cdr3_nt: TGTGCCAGCAGTTATTCAGGGGGCAGCATAAACACCGGGGAGCTGTTTTTT; j_call: TRBJ2-2; v_call: TRBV27; clone_size: NA; d_call: TRBD1
cdr3_aa: CASSYLAGNTDTQYF; cdr3_nt: TGTGCCAGCAGCTATCTAGCGGGAAACACAGATACGCAGTATTTT; j_call: TRBJ2-3; v_call: TRBV7-2; clone_size: NA; d_call: TRBD2
cdr3_aa: CASGLVTGEAHEQYF; cdr3_nt: TGTGCTAGTGGTTTGGTCACAGGGGAGGCCCACGAGCAGTACTTC; j_call: TRBJ2-7; v_call: TRBV12-5; clone_size: few; d_call: NA
cdr3_aa: CASSQQGSYNSPLHF; cdr3_nt: TGTGCCAGCTCACAACAGGGATCCTATAATTCACCCCTCCACTTT; j_call: TRBJ1-6; v_call: TRBV18; clone_size: NA; d_call: NA
cdr3_aa: CASSLAGRGGSYEQYF; cdr3_nt: TGTGCCAGCAGCTTGGCGGGCCGGGGAGGCTCCTACGAGCAGTACTTC; j_call: TRBJ2-7; v_call: TRBV7-9; clone_size: NA; d_call: NA
cdr3_aa: CASSRGLDASPPESYNEQFF; cdr3_nt: TGCGCCAGCTCAAGGGGACTAGACGCGAGTCCGCCTGAATCCTACAATGAGCAGTTCTTC; j_call: TRBJ2-1; v_call: TRBV5-1; clone_size: NA; d_call: TRBD2
cdr3_aa: CASSWRQGESEAFF; cdr3_nt: TGTGCCAGCAGTTGGAGGCAGGGGGAATCTGAAGCTTTCTTT; j_call: TRBJ1-1; v_call: TRBV6-2/TRBV6-3; clone_size: NA; d_call: TRBD1
cdr3_aa: CAINEGDTEAFF; cdr3_nt: TGTGCCATCAACGAGGGAGACACTGAAGCTTTCTTT; j_call: TRBJ1-1; v_call: TRBV10-3; clone_size: NA; d_call: NA
cdr3_aa: CASSSGRGINTEAFF; cdr3_nt: TGTGCCAGCAGTTCAGGCAGGGGGATAAACACTGAAGCTTTCTTT; j_call: TRBJ1-1; v_call: TRBV27; clone_size: NA; d_call: TRBD1
cdr3_aa: CASSPNTENTGELFF; cdr3_nt: TGCGCCAGCAGCCCAAATACAGAGAACACCGGGGAGCTGTTTTTT; j_call: TRBJ2-2; v_call: TRBV4-1; clone_size: NA; d_call: NA
cdr3_aa: CATSEPGSTDTQYF; cdr3_nt: TGTGCCACCAGTGAGCCAGGGAGCACAGATACGCAGTATTTT; j_call: TRBJ2-3; v_call: TRBV24-1; clone_size: NA; d_call: NA
cdr3_aa: CASSSMGPYGRGMDSYNEQFF; cdr3_nt: TGTGCCAGCAGCTCTATGGGCCCCTACGGGAGAGGGATGGACTCCTACAATGAGCAGTTCTTC; j_call: TRBJ2-1; v_call: TRBV7-3; clone_size: NA; d_call: NA
cdr3_aa: CASSLAGIDQPQHF; cdr3_nt: TGTGCCAGCAGTTTGGCAGGGATAGATCAGCCCCAGCATTTT; j_call: TRBJ1-5; v_call: TRBV27; clone_size: NA; d_call: NA
cdr3_aa: CATRPGRGVVGDTQYF; cdr3_nt: TGTGCCACCCGACCCGGGCGGGGAGTTGTTGGAGATACGCAGTATTTT; j_call: TRBJ2-3; v_call: TRBV27; clone_size: NA; d_call: NA